A single sample is the source of the 29 T cell receptor beta chains below, sequenced in a study of tumor and adjacent non-tumor tissue in lung cancer. Three rounds of nested PCR, following a modified ARM-PCR protocol, produced the TCRbeta library. Via MiXCR, TCRdb re-called the multiplex PCR reads, giving one row per CDR3 protein. This sample has 81,000 or so distinct CDR3 sequences, with 80% to 90% found just once. The template was RNA from unsorted bulk tissue. More than 3 cm separated this lung sample from the edge of the tumor. Sequences were obtained from distant non-tumor lung tissue. The origin of the receptors is a man aged 60 to 69 with non-small cell lung cancer.

V and J are TRBV29-1 and TRBJ2-3, with D perhaps matching TRBD2 (5 bases). Germline CDR1 SQVTM, CDR2 ANQGSEA. Deletions cut 6 bases from V and 8 bases from J, with 24 bases between. CDR3 length: 15 residues. As DNA, the CDR3 is TGCAGCGTCCGACGCTCGGAGGCCTTAACTGGTACGCAGTATTTT. It translates to CSVRRSEALTGTQYF.

Details on this clonotype: The germline gene is not matched at one end of the junction; a read error may be the cause. This chain connects TRBV6-4 to TRBJ2-1; 7 positions match TRBD2. The germline V gene has CDR1 MRHNA and CDR2 SNTAGT. The CDR3 loop spans 16 amino acids. CDR3 nucleotide sequence: TGTGCCAGCAGTGACTCGACGACTAGCTCCTACAATAAGCAGTTCTTC. Its translation: CASSDSTTSSYNKQFF.

The table lists this clonotype with a few counts. This clone may be a read error of a much larger clone one base away. The chain combines TRBV5-6 with TRBJ2-7, with TRBD1 matching over 8 bases. Germline V gene data show CDR1 as SGHDT and CDR2 as YYEEEE. J lost 5 bases, V lost 4 bases, and 5 bases had no gene match. This CDR3 has 13 residues. CDR3 protein: CASSLPGQDEQYF. CDR3 nucleotide sequence: TGTGCCAGCAGCCTACCGGGACAGGACGAGCAGTACTTC.

V and J are TRBV4-3 and TRBJ2-1; D gene ambiguous. Germline V CDR1 and CDR2: LGHNA, YSLEER. Trimming left V 3 bases short and J 0 bases short, with 15 bases between. This CDR3 has 17 residues. CDR3 residues: CASSHPSGPSSYNEQFF. The CDR3 DNA is TGCGCCAGCAGCCACCCCTCCGGACCTAGCTCCTACAATGAGCAGTTCTTC.

On this clonotype itself: Given the absence of the conserved phenylalanine or tryptophan at the CDR3 end, a read error is likely. The chain couples TRBV4-1 to TRBJ2-3; 10 bases map to TRBD2. The CDR3 has 15 residues. The V gene's germline CDR1 is MGHRA and CDR2 YSYEKL. Written as DNA, the CDR3 is TGCGCCAGCAGCCATCAACTAGCGGGGATAGATATGCAGTATTTG. Its translation is CASSHQLAGIDMQYL.

With respect to this clonotype: It is likely a read error, because the conserved phenylalanine at the end of the CDR3 is missing. The rearrangement joins TRBV6-5 to TRBJ2-5, with 10 bases identical to TRBD2. The germline gives CDR1 MNHEY, CDR2 SVGAGI. The CDR3 consists of 15 residues. CDR3 bases: TGTGCCAGCAGTGAGCGGGAGGGCACCCAAGAGACTCAGTACATC. Translation: CASSEREGTQETQYI.

A single count supports this clonotype. At one of its ends the junction is not consistent with the germline gene, which may arise from a read error. This chain joins TRBV11-2 and TRBJ1-2, with TRBD1 matching over 9 bases. Germline-derived CDR1 and CDR2 are SGHAT and FQNNGV. The CDR3 length is 13 residues. The CDR3 region has the DNA TGTGCCAACAGGGGGCCGTTGGACTATGGCTACAGCTTC. Translated: CANRGPLDYGYSF. Together with reference TRBV11-2 and TRBJ1-2, the CDR3 gives the full variable domain: EAGVAQSPRYKIIEKRQSVAFWCNPISGHATLYWYQQILGQGPKLLIQFQNNGVVDDSQLPKDRFSAERLKGVDSTLKIQPAKLEDSAVYLCANRGPLDYGYSFGSGTRLTVV.

This chain connects TRBV11-3 to TRBJ2-2, with 10 bases lining up with TRBD2. V shed 5 bases and J 5 bases; nucleotides not matched to a gene: 11. The CDR3 length is 17 residues. CDR1 is SGHNT, CDR2 YENEEA, per germline. The CDR3 coding sequence is TGTGCCAGCAGCCAACATGCAACTAGCGGGGCGACCGGGGAGCTGTTTTTT. It translates to CASSQHATSGATGELFF. Based on the CDR3 plus reference TRBV11-3 and TRBJ2-2, the full variable domain is EAGVVQSPRYKIIEKKQPVAFWCNPISGHNTLYWYLQNLGQGPELLIRYENEEAVDDSQLPKDRFSAERLKGVDSTLKIQPAELGDSAVYLCASSQHATSGATGELFFGEGSRLTVL.

This clonotype was counted ten times or more. A much bigger clone sits one base away, suggesting this may be a read error. The chain couples TRBV6-1 to TRBJ2-3, with D perhaps TRBD2 (5 bases). Germline lookup yields CDR1 MNHNS and CDR2 SASEGT. There are 15 residues in the CDR3. The ends were cut back, 1 base at V and 3 bases at J, with 11 bases in the middle. The CDR3 spells CASSEDPRGTDTQYF. The DNA for the CDR3 is TGTGCCAGCAGTGAAGACCCCCGGGGAACAGATACGCAGTATTTT.

Comments on this clonotype: Given a much more abundant clone one base away, this may be a read error. The chain employs TRBV28 and TRBJ1-6, with 12 bases lining up with TRBD1. Per the germline V gene, CDR1 is MDHEN and CDR2 is SYDVKM. The CDR3 contains 13 residues. CDR3 nucleotide sequence: TGTGCCAGCGGGACAGGGGGCCATTCACCCCTCTACTTT. Translated: CASGTGGHSPLYF.

V gene TRBV6-1 combines with J gene TRBJ2-2; 10 bases line up with TRBD2. From germline, CDR1 is MNHNS and CDR2 SASEGT. This CDR3 is built from 16 residues. Trimming cost V 6 bases and J 14 bases; bases outside gene matches: 18. CDR3 nucleotide sequence: TGTGCCAGCAGCGCCGGGACTAGCGCTAACACCTGGGGTCTGTTTTTT. Protein: CASSAGTSANTWGLFF.

This clonotype appeared a single time. The chain combines TRBV20-1 with TRBJ1-3; D is ambiguous. CDR3 size: 11 residues. The germline CDR1 and CDR2 sequences are DFQATT and SNEGSKA (reference sequence). The CDR3 region is CNTRVVDTIYF. DNA for the CDR3: TGCAATACTAGAGTTGTGGACACCATATATTTT.

Of note for this clonotype: The junction and the germline gene differ at one end; a read error may be behind it. V usage is TRBV11-2 and J usage is TRBJ2-6; 7 bases are a match to TRBD2. This CDR3 comprises 18 residues. Germline CDR1 and CDR2: SGHAT and FQNNGV. CDR3 in amino acids: CASSPTSWGATGANILTF. The CDR3 DNA reads TGTGCCAGCAGTCCGACTAGCTGGGGAGCCACTGGGGCCAACATCCTGACTTTC.

With regard to this clonotype: Its ends do not fully match the called genes, so a read error is possible. The chain joins TRBV11-2 to TRBJ2-2, with D possibly matching TRBD2 (6 bases). Per the germline V gene, CDR1 is SGHAT and CDR2 is FQNNGV. This CDR3 is 15 amino acids long. The DNA of the CDR3 is TGTGCCACCAGCGCGGGTCAGGGACTTACCGGGGAGCTGTTTTTT. Translated: CATSAGQGLTGELFF.

The chain employs TRBV20-1 and TRBJ1-5; 9 nucleotides match TRBD1. CDR3 length equals 15 residues. The germline gives CDR1 DFQATT, CDR2 SNEGSKA (reference sequence). The CDR3 DNA follows: TGCTGTACTAGGAGGACAGGGGTTTTCAATCAGCCCCAGCATTTT. As protein: CCTRRTGVFNQPQHF.

As to this clonotype: A much larger clone is a single base away; this may be a read error. The chain is built from TRBV7-9 and TRBJ2-3; D unclear. Germline V gene sequence: CDR1 SEHNR, CDR2 FQNEAQ (reference sequence). V was cut by 3 bases and J by 7 bases, with 5 bases left in between. This CDR3 is built from 11 residues. As DNA, the CDR3 is TGTGCCAGCAGCTTCCTAAATACGCAGTATTTT. This codes for CASSFLNTQYF.

This clonotype has just one count. The chain couples TRBV20-1 to TRBJ2-1; 11 nucleotides align to TRBD2. The germline gives CDR1 DFQATT, CDR2 SNEGSKA (reference sequence). This CDR3 has 17 residues. V shed 7 bases, J shed 7 bases, and the junction held 18 bases outside the gene matches. The CDR3 coding sequence is TGCAGTGTTATGACGGTTATTAGCGGGGGGGTCGTAAATGAGCAGTTCTTC. Protein: CSVMTVISGGVVNEQFF.

Details on this clonotype: The junction departs from germline at one end; a sequencing error may be responsible. J is TRBJ1-1 and V is TRBV5-1; 8 nucleotides match TRBD1. The germline V gene has CDR1 SGHRS and CDR2 YFSETQ. This CDR3 comprises 14 residues. The CDR3: CASSLRQGTTEAFF. CDR3 DNA: TGCGCCAGCAGCTTAAGACAGGGGACGACTGAGGCTTTCTTT. Combining the CDR3 with reference TRBV5-1 and TRBJ1-1 gives the whole variable domain KAGVTQTPRYLIKTRGQQVTLSCSPISGHRSVSWYQQTPGQGLQFLFEYFSETQRNKGNFPGRFSGRQFSNSRSEMNVSTLELGDSALYLCASSLRQGTTEAFFGQGTRLTVV.

Comments on this clonotype: The junction and the germline gene differ at one end; a read error may be behind it. The CDR3: CASSHSAGEMPGELFF. The CDR3 region has the DNA TGCGCCAGTAGCCATTCAGCGGGAGAAATGCCCGGGGAGCTGTTTTTT. V is TRBV4-3 and J is TRBJ2-2; TRBD2 aligns across 8 bases. The CDR3 is made up of 16 amino acids. Germline CDR1 is LGHNA and CDR2 is YSLEER.

Comments on this clonotype: It is likely a read error, because the conserved phenylalanine at the end of the CDR3 is missing. The V gene is TRBV29-1, the J gene TRBJ1-1; the D is unclear. Per the germline V gene, CDR1 is SQVTM and CDR2 is ANQGSEA. There are 12 residues in the CDR3. CDR3 residues: CSVEVGSAEAFS. The CDR3 DNA sequence: TGTAGCGTTGAAGTTGGATCCGCTGAAGCTTTCTCT.

Regarding this clonotype: Here the CDR3 omits its conserved ending phenylalanine or tryptophan, so a read error is the likely source. The V call is TRBV28, the J call TRBJ1-5; D remains unclear. Trimming shortened V by 7 bases and J by 1 base, and 20 bases separated the two germline ends. The germline gives CDR1 MDHEN, CDR2 SYDVKM. This CDR3 has 17 amino acids. DNA of the CDR3: TGTGCCAGCACTACTGGACCTCTAGGGTTGAGCAATCAGCCCCAGCATCTT. The encoded protein is CASTTGPLGLSNQPQHL.

As for this clonotype: A read error may account for a junction end that differs from germline. The chain has TRBV20-1 and TRBJ2-2; TRBD2 matches 15 bases. CDR3 length: 18 residues. In germline, CDR1 is DFQATT, CDR2 SNEGSKA (reference sequence). Here the CDR3 reads CSVRGHGLAGGVTGELFF. CDR3 nucleotides: TGCAGTGTTAGAGGGCACGGACTAGCGGGAGGGGTCACCGGCGAGCTGTTTTTT.

This clonotype has just one count. The rearrangement uses TRBV19 and TRBJ1-5; no firm D call. The V and J ends lost 5 bases and 7 bases respectively, with 12 bases between them. Germline CDR1 reads LNHDA; CDR2 reads SQIVND (reference sequence). This CDR3 contains 13 residues. CDR3 sequence (DNA): TGTGCCAGTAGTTCCGTGCGCCTACAGCCCCAGCATTTT. Protein sequence: CASSSVRLQPQHF. Full variable domain (remainder filled in from reference TRBV19 and TRBJ1-5): DGGITQSPKYLFRKEGQNVTLSCEQNLNHDAMYWYRQDPGQGLRLIYYSQIVNDFQKGDIAEGYSVSREKKESFPLTVTSAQKNPTAFYLCASSSVRLQPQHFGDGTRLSIL.

The rearrangement uses TRBV29-1 and TRBJ2-5; unclear D gene. The V end was cut by 6 bases, the J end by 5 bases, with 13 bases between. Germline loops: CDR1 SQVTM, CDR2 ANQGSEA. The CDR3 sequence is 12 residues long. The CDR3 nucleotides are TGCAGCGTCGCCACCTTCGTTGAGACCCAGTACTTC. As protein: CSVATFVETQYF.

A note on this clonotype: One end of the junction is discordant with germline, which a read error may explain. The V gene is TRBV4-1, the J gene TRBJ2-1, with 8 bases aligning to TRBD1. The CDR3 covers 17 residues. Germline V gene data show CDR1 as MGHRA and CDR2 as YSYEKL. The CDR3 loop reads CTSSQERGPRGRVEQFF. The DNA of the CDR3 is TGCACCAGCAGCCAAGAACGGGGCCCCAGGGGGCGGGTTGAGCAGTTCTTC.

A remark on this clonotype: The CDR3 carries no conserved terminal phenylalanine or tryptophan, so it likely arises from a read error. V usage is TRBV4-2 and J usage is TRBJ2-7; 8 bases align to TRBD2. CDR1 and CDR2 (germline): LGHNA, YNFKEQ. This CDR3 spans 14 amino acids. The CDR3 sequence is CASSQGTSSYDQYL. The CDR3 coding sequence is TGTGCCAGCAGCCAAGGGACTAGCTCCTACGACCAGTACCTC.

About this clonotype itself: One junction end disagrees with the germline gene, perhaps due to a read error. The gene calls are TRBV11-2 and TRBJ2-5; possibly TRBD2 for D (7 bases). This CDR3 spans 16 amino acids. Germline V lookup: CDR1 SGHAT, CDR2 FQNNGV. In DNA form, the CDR3 reads TGTGCCAGCATCCCCACAATGGGGGGGCCAAATGAGAGCCAGTACTTC. Translated, it gives CASIPTMGGPNESQYF. Full variable domain (remainder filled in from reference TRBV11-2 and TRBJ2-5): EAGVAQSPRYKIIEKRQSVAFWCNPISGHATLYWYQQILGQGPKLLIQFQNNGVVDDSQLPKDRFSAERLKGVDSTLKIQPAKLEDSAVYLCASIPTMGGPNESQYFGPGTRLLVL.

In the case of this clonotype: The CDR3 end shows no conserved phenylalanine or tryptophan, and so a read error is likely. No DNA is shown, since the ends of the CDR3 on it are uncertain; the CDR3 is the one TCRdb lists. J is TRBJ2-5 and V is TRBV5-6; the D segment call TRBD1 is taken from the table without a DNA check. The CDR3 has 13 amino acids, counting both end residues. CDR1 is SGHDT and CDR2 is YYEEEE in the germline V gene. The CDR3 protein is CASSFSPQETQYS.

This clonotype appeared once. The junction and the germline gene differ at one end; a read error may be behind it. The chain is built from TRBV11-2 and TRBJ1-6; 8 nucleotides line up with TRBD1. Germline values: CDR1 SGHAT, CDR2 FQNNGV. There are 15 residues in the CDR3. The CDR3 DNA reads TGTACCAGGAGCTTAGAAGCAGGGGGCTTTTCACCCCTCCACTTT. Its translation is CTRSLEAGGFSPLHF. The entire variable domain, with the rest obtained from reference TRBV11-2 and TRBJ1-6, is as follows: EAGVAQSPRYKIIEKRQSVAFWCNPISGHATLYWYQQILGQGPKLLIQFQNNGVVDDSQLPKDRFSAERLKGVDSTLKIQPAKLEDSAVYLCTRSLEAGGFSPLHFGNGTRLTVT.